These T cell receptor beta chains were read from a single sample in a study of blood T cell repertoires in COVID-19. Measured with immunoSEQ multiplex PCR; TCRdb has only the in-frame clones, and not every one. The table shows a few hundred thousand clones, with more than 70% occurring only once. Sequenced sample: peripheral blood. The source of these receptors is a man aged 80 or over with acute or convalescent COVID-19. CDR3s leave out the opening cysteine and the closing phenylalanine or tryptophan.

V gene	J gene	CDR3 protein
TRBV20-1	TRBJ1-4	SASPRDRVDEKLF
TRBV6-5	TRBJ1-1	ASSTFGRSGTEAF
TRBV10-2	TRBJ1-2	ASTLGLRGYGYT
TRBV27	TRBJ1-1	ASSLSPGTGIPTEAF
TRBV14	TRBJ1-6	ASSSGFSPLH
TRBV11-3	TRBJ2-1	ASSLDGTSGSPSYNEQF
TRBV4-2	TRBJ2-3	ASSQDEGSTSSTDTQY
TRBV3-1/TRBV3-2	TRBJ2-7	ASSLQFYEQY
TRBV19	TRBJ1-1	ASSIGSFGEAF
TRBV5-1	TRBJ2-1	ASSLAGTSTSSYNEQF
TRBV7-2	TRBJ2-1	ASSRSGLSSYNEQF
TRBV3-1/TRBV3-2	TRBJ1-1	ASSIRQGNTEAF
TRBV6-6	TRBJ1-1	ASSYSTPQGAPEAF
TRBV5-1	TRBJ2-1	ASSLGGNSYNEQF
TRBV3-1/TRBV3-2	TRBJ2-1	ASSQDASFHNEQF
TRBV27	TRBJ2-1	ASRTSGDNEQF
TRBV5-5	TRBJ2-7	ASSPLDESSGEQY
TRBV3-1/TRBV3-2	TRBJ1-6	ASSQVVGLINSPLH